These 18 T cell receptor beta chains were sequenced from one sample in a study of OX40 agonist ivuxolimab in advanced cancers. The data were produced by immunoSEQ multiplex PCR, yet TCRdb's version contains in-frame clones alone and is incomplete. This table holds 100,000 or so clones, just over 90% found once. The sequences come from CD4+ or CD8+ T cells sorted from blood, collected in a trial of the OX40 agonist ivuxolimab. The receptor set was obtained from an adult with an advanced solid tumor such as melanoma, head and neck, liver or kidney cancer.

The rearrangement uses TRBV10-3 and TRBJ2-1; TRBD2 might be the D (7 bases). Trimming stripped 5 bases from V and 7 bases from J, with 21 bases between. The CDR3 contains 16 residues. From germline, CDR1 is ENHRY and CDR2 SYGVKD. The CDR3 reads CAISFAASGQSNEQFF. CDR3 in DNA: TGTGCCATCAGTTTTGCTGCTAGCGGACAGAGTAATGAGCAGTTCTTC.

This sequence joins TRBV14 and TRBJ1-1; the D is unclear. The CDR3 is 18 amino acids. V dropped 1 base and J dropped 1 base, with 19 bases sitting between them. Germline V lookup: CDR1 SGHDN, CDR2 FVKESK. CDR3 DNA sequence: TGTGCCAGCAGCCAAGCGCCCCTATCCAATCTTGGGAACACTGAAGCTTTCTTT. Translated: CASSQAPLSNLGNTEAFF.

This clone was recorded once. V gene TRBV7-2 combines with J gene TRBJ2-3; TRBD2 matches at 7 bases. V was pared by 5 bases and J by 4 bases, with 6 bases of the junction left unmatched. From germline, CDR1 is SGHTA and CDR2 FQGNSA. The CDR3 extends over 14 amino acids. The CDR3 here is CASSPMGGADTQYF. The DNA of the CDR3 is TGTGCCAGCAGCCCCATGGGGGGGGCAGATACGCAGTATTTT.

The V gene is TRBV10-1, the J gene TRBJ2-7; 7 bases are shared with TRBD1. Trimming took 6 bases from V and 4 from J; bases not matched to a gene: 6. The CDR3 covers 13 residues. Germline V lookup: CDR1 WNHNN, CDR2 SYGVQD (reference sequence). DNA of the CDR3: TGCGCCAGCAGGCCGACAGGGCGATACGAGCAGTACTTC. Translation: CASRPTGRYEQYF.

The V call is TRBV27, the J call TRBJ1-2; D is possibly TRBD1 (6 bases). CDR3 length equals 15 residues. Germline V gene lookup returns CDR1 MNHEY and CDR2 SMNVEV (reference sequence). With 3 bases removed from V and 7 bases from J, the gap between germline ends came to 18 bases. CDR3 sequence (DNA): TGTGCCAGCAGTTTTTCAGGGACAATAAGCAGTGGCTACACCTTC. Protein: CASSFSGTISSGYTF.

The CDR3: CASREGIPGELFF. The DNA for the CDR3 is TGTGCCAGCAGGGAAGGGATTCCCGGGGAGCTGTTTTTT. The genes are TRBV6-5 and TRBJ2-2; D uncertain. The germline gives CDR1 MNHEY, CDR2 SVGAGI. V was shortened by 6 bases and J by 6 bases, with 11 bases between the two germline ends. The CDR3 extends over 13 amino acids.

The CDR3 coding sequence is TGTGCCAGCAGTTACTCCAGGAGCTCCTACGAGCAGTACTTC. The encoded protein is CASSYSRSSYEQYF. The J gene is TRBJ2-7, the V gene TRBV6-6; the D is unclear. Per the germline V gene, CDR1 is MNHNY and CDR2 is SVGAGI (reference sequence). This CDR3 has 14 residues. The V gene lost 0 bases and the J gene lost 0 bases, with 6 bases spanning the gap.

V and J are TRBV29-1 and TRBJ2-1; D gene unclear. V dropped 6 bases and J dropped 9 bases, with 15 bases sitting between them. The length of the CDR3 is 12 residues. Per the germline V gene, CDR1 is SQVTM and CDR2 is ANQGSEA. CDR3 in amino acids: CSVPGLLREQFF. The DNA of the CDR3 is TGCAGCGTACCCGGGCTTCTCCGTGAGCAGTTCTTC.

In the case of this clone: This sample also contains other DNA sequences that code for the same CDR3. The chain recombines TRBV5-1 with TRBJ2-5; 12 nucleotides agree with TRBD2. With 4 bases clipped from V and 1 base from J, the junction kept 5 bases outside the gene matches. The CDR3 length is 16 residues. Germline assignment: CDR1 SGHRS and CDR2 YFSETQ. CDR3 sequence reads: CASSPGLAGFQETQYF. CDR3 sequence (DNA): TGCGCCAGCAGCCCCGGACTAGCGGGGTTCCAAGAGACCCAGTACTTC.

The chain joins TRBV29-1 to TRBJ2-5; D is tentatively TRBD1 or TRBD2 (6 bases each). Deletions cut 2 bases from V and 2 bases from J, with 9 bases between. The germline V gene has CDR1 SQVTM and CDR2 ANQGSEA. This CDR3 is 13 amino acids long. The chain's CDR3 is CSVEPGAQETQYF. The DNA of the CDR3 is TGCAGCGTTGAACCGGGGGCACAAGAGACCCAGTACTTC.

The chain uses TRBV5-1 and TRBJ2-7; 8 bases are shared with TRBD1. This CDR3 has 14 amino acids. Germline CDR1 reads SGHRS; CDR2 reads YFSETQ. The junction had 3 bases not matched to a gene; V was cut back by 1 base and J by 3 bases. The CDR3 region is CASSLRGQGYEQYF. In DNA, the CDR3 is TGCGCCAGCAGCTTGCGCGGACAGGGCTACGAGCAGTACTTC.

This chain links TRBV7-8 with TRBJ2-5; D is unclear. CDR1 is SGHVS and CDR2 is FQNEAQ in the germline V gene. The CDR3 is made up of 15 amino acids. Trimming cost V 1 base and J 1 base, with 10 bases left between them. The CDR3 bases are TGTGCCAGCAGCTTAGGTGGTAGCTCCCAAGAGACCCAGTACTTC. Its protein is CASSLGGSSQETQYF.

The chain is built from TRBV14 and TRBJ2-7, with no clear D. Trimming took off 0 bases at V and 2 bases at J, with 5 bases between the two ends. The CDR3 has 13 residues. Germline CDR1 reads SGHDN; CDR2 reads FVKESK. CDR3 coding DNA: TGTGCCAGCAGCCAAGACAGAACCTACGAGCAGTACTTC. This gives the protein CASSQDRTYEQYF.

The rearrangement uses TRBV7-9 and TRBJ1-2; the D gene is possibly TRBD1 (5 bases). The germline V gene encodes CDR1 SEHNR and CDR2 FQNEAQ (reference sequence). V lost 4 bases, J lost 3 bases, and 15 bases lay in between. The CDR3 length is 15 residues. This CDR3 is CASSSGGRGDYGYTF. CDR3 DNA: TGTGCCAGCAGCTCCGGGGGGAGAGGGGACTATGGCTACACCTTC.

The chain carries TRBV6-5 and TRBJ2-7, with 7 bases matching TRBD1. The J segment lost 0 bases and the V segment lost 6 bases, leaving 5 bases of the junction unmatched. This CDR3 contains 14 residues. Germline V CDR1 and CDR2: MNHEY, SVGAGI. The CDR3 DNA sequence: TGTGCCAGCAGGAGACAGGGCCTCTCCTACGAGCAGTACTTC. Encoded protein: CASRRQGLSYEQYF.

The chain couples TRBV18 to TRBJ1-1; D remains ambiguous. CDR3 length: 13 residues. V lost 3 bases to trimming and J lost 1 base, with 6 bases between them. Looked up from germline, CDR1 is KGHSH and CDR2 is LQKENI. CDR3 DNA sequence: TGTGCCAGCTCACCCTACGGGAACACTGAAGCTTTCTTT. Translated, it gives CASSPYGNTEAFF.

The chain combines TRBV5-4 with TRBJ1-4; D not resolved. Germline-derived CDR1 and CDR2 are SGHNT and YYREEE (reference sequence). The CDR3 length is 15 residues. Trimming pared 0 bases from V and 1 base from J, leaving 7 bases between. CDR3 DNA: TGTGCCAGCAGCTTGGGGGAGGTAACTAATGAAAAACTGTTTTTT. The encoded protein is CASSLGEVTNEKLFF.

This chain connects TRBV9 to TRBJ2-1, with D possibly being TRBD2 (6 bases). Trimming removed 10 bases at V and 4 bases at J, with 15 bases between. CDR1 SGDLS and CDR2 YYNGEE come from the germline V gene. The CDR3 length is 13 residues. The CDR3 DNA is TGTGCCTCCGGGGTAGCGGAGTACAATGAGCAGTTCTTC. Translating it yields CASGVAEYNEQFF.